A single sample gave rise to the 9 T cell receptor beta chains below, sequenced in a study of blood T cell repertoires in COVID-19. Sequencing used immunoSEQ multiplex PCR; TCRdb keeps in-frame clones, though not all of them. Here the sample spans 95,000 to 110,000 clones, over 75% being singletons. Specimen: peripheral blood. These receptors all stem from a human donor in a cohort sampled during active or convalescent COVID-19.

The chain has TRBV5-1 and TRBJ2-5; 9 bases agree with TRBD1. Trimming took 0 bases from V and 2 from J; bases not matched to a gene: 5. The CDR3 extends over 16 amino acids. Germline assignment: CDR1 SGHRS and CDR2 YFSETQ. CDR3 in DNA: TGCGCCAGCAGCTTGGCTCCGGGACAGGGTCAAGAGACCCAGTACTTC. It yields the protein CASSLAPGQGQETQYF.

V is TRBV5-4 and J is TRBJ2-1; the match to TRBD1 covers 8 bases. The CDR3 is 15 amino acids. In germline, CDR1 is SGHNT, CDR2 YYREEE (reference sequence). The V and J ends lost 3 bases and 7 bases, in that order; junction bases with no gene match: 9. The CDR3 DNA reads as TGTGCCAGCAGCTCGTCAGGGGGCGCGGGTAATGAGCAGTTCTTC. It yields the protein CASSSSGGAGNEQFF.

CDR3 in amino acids: CASTGEGDSPLHF. The CDR3 nucleotides read TGCGCCAGCACCGGGGAGGGGGACTCACCCCTCCACTTT. The V call is TRBV10-2, the J call TRBJ1-6; D perhaps matches TRBD1 (6 bases). Germline CDR1 reads WSHSY; CDR2 reads SAAADI. The CDR3 contains 13 residues. The ends were cut back, 7 bases at V and 10 bases at J, with 14 bases in the middle.

V is TRBV5-1 and J is TRBJ2-7; a weak D match, TRBD2 (5 bases). Germline CDR1 is SGHRS and CDR2 is YFSETQ. The CDR3 is 16 residues long. The V gene lost 0 bases and the J gene lost 2 bases, with 15 bases spanning the gap. The CDR3 reads CASSLAEASGAYEQYF. The CDR3 nucleotides are TGCGCCAGCAGCTTGGCCGAGGCCTCCGGGGCCTACGAGCAGTACTTC.

The chain uses TRBV7-9 and TRBJ1-1; D perhaps matches TRBD1 (6 bases). The CDR3 covers 13 residues. V lost 4 bases and J lost 3, with 9 bases in between. The germline gives CDR1 SEHNR, CDR2 FQNEAQ (reference sequence). The CDR3 DNA is TGTGCCAGCAGCTCACAGGGTTACACTGAAGCTTTCTTT. It yields the protein CASSSQGYTEAFF. Full variable domain (rest looked up from reference TRBV7-9 and TRBJ1-1): DTGVSQNPRHKITKRGQNVTFRCDPISEHNRLYWYRQTLGQGPEFLTYFQNEAQLEKSRLLSDRFSAERPKGSFSTLEIQRTEQGDSAMYLCASSSQGYTEAFFGQGTRLTVV.

V usage is TRBV14 and J usage is TRBJ2-2; TRBD2 agrees at 10 bases. Germline lookup yields CDR1 SGHDN and CDR2 FVKESK. The ends lost 5 bases at V and 1 base at J; junction bases unmatched: 19. The CDR3 loop spans 21 amino acids. As DNA, the CDR3 is TGTGCCAGCAGCACGTCCCCCCGTGCGGTAGCGGGGGGACTGAACACCGGGGAGCTGTTTTTT. Its translation: CASSTSPRAVAGGLNTGELFF.

This clone turned up a few times. The chain carries TRBV11-2 and TRBJ2-5, with 7 nucleotides matching TRBD1. Trimming cost V 5 bases and J 1 base; bases outside gene matches: 10. Germline-derived CDR1 and CDR2 are SGHAT and FQNNGV. This CDR3 region has 16 residues. CDR3 coding DNA: TGTGCCAGCAGCACTACGACAGGGAAATCCCAAGAGACCCAGTACTTC. Translation: CASSTTTGKSQETQYF.

The chain joins TRBV7-9 to TRBJ2-2; 8 nucleotides line up with TRBD1. V gave up 1 base and J gave up 7 bases; unmatched junction bases: 5. The CDR3 contains 15 residues. Germline loops: CDR1 SEHNR, CDR2 FQNEAQ (reference sequence). This CDR3 reads CASSLVQGANGELFF. In nucleotides, the CDR3 is TGTGCCAGCAGCTTAGTCCAGGGGGCGAACGGGGAGCTGTTTTTT.

The V and J genes are TRBV6-5 and TRBJ1-2; D call uncertain. CDR1 MNHEY and CDR2 SVGAGI come from the germline V gene. The CDR3 consists of 15 residues. Between the trimmed V and J ends, which lost 0 bases and 3 bases, there was a span of 11 bases. The CDR3 loop is CASSYSGLQYYGYTF. The CDR3 DNA sequence: TGTGCCAGCAGTTACTCGGGTTTACAGTACTATGGCTACACCTTC.